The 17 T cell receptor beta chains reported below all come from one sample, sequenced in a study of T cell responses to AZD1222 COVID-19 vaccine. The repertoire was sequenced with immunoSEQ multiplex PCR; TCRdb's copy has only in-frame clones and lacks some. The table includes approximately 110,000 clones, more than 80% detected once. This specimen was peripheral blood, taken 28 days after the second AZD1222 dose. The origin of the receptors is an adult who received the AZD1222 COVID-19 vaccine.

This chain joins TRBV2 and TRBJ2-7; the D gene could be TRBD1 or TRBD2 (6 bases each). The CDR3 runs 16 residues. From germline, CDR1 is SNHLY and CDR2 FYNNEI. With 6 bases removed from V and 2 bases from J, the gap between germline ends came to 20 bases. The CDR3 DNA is TGTGCCAGCAGCGCATCCCGTGATAGGGGGGCCTACGAGCAGTACTTC. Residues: CASSASRDRGAYEQYF.

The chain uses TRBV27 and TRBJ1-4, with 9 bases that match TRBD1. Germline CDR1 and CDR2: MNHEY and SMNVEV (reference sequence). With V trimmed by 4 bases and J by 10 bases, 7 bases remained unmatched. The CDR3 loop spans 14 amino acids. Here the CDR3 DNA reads TGTGCCAGCAGTTCGGGACAGGGTAATACAAAACTGTTTTTT. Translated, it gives CASSSGQGNTKLFF.

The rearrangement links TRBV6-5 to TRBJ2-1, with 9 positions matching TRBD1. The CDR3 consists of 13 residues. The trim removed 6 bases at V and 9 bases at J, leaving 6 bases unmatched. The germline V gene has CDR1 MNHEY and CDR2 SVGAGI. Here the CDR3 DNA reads TGTGCCAGCAGAATGGGACAGGGTGGTGAGCAGTTCTTC. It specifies CASRMGQGGEQFF.

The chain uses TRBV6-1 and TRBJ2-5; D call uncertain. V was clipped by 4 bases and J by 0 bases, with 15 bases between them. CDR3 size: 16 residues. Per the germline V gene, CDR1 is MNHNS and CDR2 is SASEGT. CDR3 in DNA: TGTGCCAGCAGTGGCCCGATATATCCATACCAAGAGACCCAGTACTTC. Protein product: CASSGPIYPYQETQYF.

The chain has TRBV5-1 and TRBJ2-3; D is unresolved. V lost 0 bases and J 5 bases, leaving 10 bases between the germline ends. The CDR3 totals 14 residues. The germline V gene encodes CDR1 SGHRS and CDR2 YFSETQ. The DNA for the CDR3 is TGCGCCAGCAGCTTGGGGCTAGTTGTAGATACGCAGTATTTT. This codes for CASSLGLVVDTQYF.

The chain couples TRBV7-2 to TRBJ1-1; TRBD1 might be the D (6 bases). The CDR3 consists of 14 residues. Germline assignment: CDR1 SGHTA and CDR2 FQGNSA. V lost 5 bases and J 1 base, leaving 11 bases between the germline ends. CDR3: CASSRRTANTEAFF. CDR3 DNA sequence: TGTGCCAGCAGCAGACGGACAGCGAACACTGAAGCTTTCTTT. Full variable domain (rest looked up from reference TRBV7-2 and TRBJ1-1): GAGVSQSPSNKVTEKGKDVELRCDPISGHTALYWYRQSLGQGLEFLIYFQGNSAPDKSGLPSDRFSAERTGGSVSTLTIQRTQQEDSAVYLCASSRRTANTEAFFGQGTRLTVV.

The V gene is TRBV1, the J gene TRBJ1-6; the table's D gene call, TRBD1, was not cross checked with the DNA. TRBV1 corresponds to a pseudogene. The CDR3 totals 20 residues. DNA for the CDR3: TGCACCAGCAGCCAAGATCGTGAGACAGGGATAAACCGCGGGATGTCACCCCTCCACTTT. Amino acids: CTSSQDRETGINRGMSPLHF.

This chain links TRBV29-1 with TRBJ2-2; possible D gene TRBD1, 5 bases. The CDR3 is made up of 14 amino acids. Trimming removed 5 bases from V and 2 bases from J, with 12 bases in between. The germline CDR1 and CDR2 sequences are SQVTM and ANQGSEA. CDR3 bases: TGCAGCGTTACGGGCAGGGCTAACACCGGGGAGCTGTTTTTT. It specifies CSVTGRANTGELFF.

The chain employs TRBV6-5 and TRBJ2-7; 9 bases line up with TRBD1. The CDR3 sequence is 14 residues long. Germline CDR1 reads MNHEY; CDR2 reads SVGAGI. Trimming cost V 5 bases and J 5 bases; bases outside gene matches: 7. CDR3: CASSTGTGRDEQYF. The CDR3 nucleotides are TGTGCCAGCAGTACAGGGACAGGGCGCGACGAGCAGTACTTC.

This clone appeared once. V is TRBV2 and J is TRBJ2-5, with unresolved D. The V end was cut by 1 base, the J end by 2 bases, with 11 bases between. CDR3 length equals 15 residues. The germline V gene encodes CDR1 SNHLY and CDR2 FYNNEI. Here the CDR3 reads CASSEGAAVQETQYF. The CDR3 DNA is TGTGCCAGCAGTGAAGGGGCGGCAGTACAAGAGACCCAGTACTTC.

Written as DNA, the CDR3 is TGCGCCAGCAGCTTGAACCAGGGTCGCTACGAGCAGTACTTC. As protein: CASSLNQGRYEQYF. The chain recombines TRBV5-1 with TRBJ2-7; tentative D call: TRBD1 (5 bases). Deletions cut 1 base from V and 3 bases from J, with 11 bases between. The CDR3 has 14 amino acids. CDR1 is SGHRS, CDR2 YFSETQ, per germline.

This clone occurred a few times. The CDR3 sequence: CAARGTENTEAFF. CDR3 nucleotides: TGTGCCGCCAGGGGGACAGAGAACACTGAAGCTTTCTTT. The chain links TRBV27 to TRBJ1-1, with 7 nucleotides matching TRBD1. The CDR3 sequence is 13 residues long. V dropped 11 bases and J dropped 1; count of bases not matched to a gene: 7. The germline V gene encodes CDR1 MNHEY and CDR2 SMNVEV (reference sequence).

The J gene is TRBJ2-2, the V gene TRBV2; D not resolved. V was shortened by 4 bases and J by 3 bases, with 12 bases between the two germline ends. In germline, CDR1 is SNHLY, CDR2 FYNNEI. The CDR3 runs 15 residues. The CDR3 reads CASSVGHSDTGELFF. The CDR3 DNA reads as TGTGCCAGCAGTGTTGGGCACTCGGACACCGGGGAGCTGTTTTTT.

CDR3 sequence: CASSLRWGIWEQYF. The DNA for the CDR3 is TGTGCCAGCAGTCTAAGGTGGGGGATCTGGGAGCAGTACTTC. The chain links TRBV27 to TRBJ2-7, with D tentatively TRBD1 or TRBD2 (5 bases each). V was clipped by 5 bases and J by 7 bases, with 18 bases between them. Per germline, CDR1 MNHEY and CDR2 SMNVEV (reference sequence). The CDR3 runs to 14 residues.

The CDR3 is CASSPPAPTTYEQYF. The CDR3 DNA is TGTGCCAGCAGTCCTCCTGCCCCGACCACCTACGAGCAGTACTTC. The gene calls are TRBV28 and TRBJ2-7; D unresolved. CDR3 size: 15 residues. Per germline, CDR1 MDHEN and CDR2 SYDVKM. The V and J ends lost 5 bases and 2 bases respectively, with 16 bases between them.

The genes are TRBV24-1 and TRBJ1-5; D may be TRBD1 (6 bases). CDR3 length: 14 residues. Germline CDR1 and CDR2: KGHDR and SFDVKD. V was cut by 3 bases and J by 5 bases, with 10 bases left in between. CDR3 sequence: CATSDQGFDQPQHF. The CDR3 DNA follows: TGTGCCACCAGTGATCAGGGGTTCGATCAGCCCCAGCATTTT.

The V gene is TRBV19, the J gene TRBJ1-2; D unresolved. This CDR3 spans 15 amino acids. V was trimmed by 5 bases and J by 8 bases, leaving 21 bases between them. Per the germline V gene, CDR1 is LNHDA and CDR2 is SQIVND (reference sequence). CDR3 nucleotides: TGTGCCAGTAGTCTTCGCTCACTCTGGGAACAGGGCTACACCTTC. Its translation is CASSLRSLWEQGYTF.